Sequencing of this T cell receptor (beta chain) was carried out in a study of T cells in Graves' hyperthyroidism and ophthalmopathy. Study summary: Any treatment followed the collection of peripheral blood at initial diagnosis.

Reasons for excluding patients were uncontrolled infection, other autoimmune disease, pregnancy or lactation. This CDR3 comprises 13 residues. From germline, CDR1 is SNHLY and CDR2 FYNNEI. The ends were cut back, 9 bases at V and 5 bases at J, with 16 bases in the middle. At least ten counts were recorded for this clonotype. RNA transcripts were the template for amplifying TCR beta CDR3 regions. HTBI primers drove first-round RT-PCR of the TCR CDR3. TCRdb redid the calling of the multiplex PCR reads with MiXCR, one entry per CDR3 protein. The data hold 300,000 to 450,000 distinct CDR3 sequences, with approximately 15% observed a single time.

The V call is TRBV2, the J call TRBJ1-1; D might be TRBD1 (5 bases). The source of this sequence is a woman aged 30 to 39 with Graves' ophthalmopathy. The sample comprised blood. Here the CDR3 DNA reads TGTGCCAGTGCCCTCGACGCAGGGACTGAAGCTTTCTTT. It specifies CASALDAGTEAFF.